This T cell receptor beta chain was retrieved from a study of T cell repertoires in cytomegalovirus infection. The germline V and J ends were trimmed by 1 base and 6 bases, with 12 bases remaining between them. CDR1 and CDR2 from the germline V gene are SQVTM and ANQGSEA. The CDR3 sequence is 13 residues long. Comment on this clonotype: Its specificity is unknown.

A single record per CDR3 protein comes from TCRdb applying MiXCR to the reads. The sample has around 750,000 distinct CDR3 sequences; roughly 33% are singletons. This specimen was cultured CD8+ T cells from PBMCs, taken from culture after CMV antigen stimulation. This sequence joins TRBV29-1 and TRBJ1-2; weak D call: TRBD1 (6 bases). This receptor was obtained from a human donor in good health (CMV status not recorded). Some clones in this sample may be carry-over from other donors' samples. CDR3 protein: CSVEGGSGDGYTF. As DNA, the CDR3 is TGCAGCGTTGAAGGGGGCTCAGGGGATGGCTACACCTTC.